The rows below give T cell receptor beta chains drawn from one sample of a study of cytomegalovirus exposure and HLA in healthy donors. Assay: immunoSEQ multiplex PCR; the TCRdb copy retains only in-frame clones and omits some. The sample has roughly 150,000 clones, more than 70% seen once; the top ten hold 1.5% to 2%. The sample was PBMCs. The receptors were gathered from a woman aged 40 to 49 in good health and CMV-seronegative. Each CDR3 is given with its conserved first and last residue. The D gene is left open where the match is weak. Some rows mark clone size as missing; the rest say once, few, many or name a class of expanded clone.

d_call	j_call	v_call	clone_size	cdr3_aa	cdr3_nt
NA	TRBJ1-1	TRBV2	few	CAIVQGMATEAFF	TGTGCCATCGTACAGGGTATGGCCACTGAAGCTTTCTTT
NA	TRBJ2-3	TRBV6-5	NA	CASSPLRGTDTQYF	TGTGCCAGCAGCCCCCTCAGGGGCACAGATACGCAGTATTTT
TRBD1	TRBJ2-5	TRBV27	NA	CASSFSGTGGRETQYF	TGTGCCAGCAGTTTTTCCGGGACAGGGGGAAGGGAGACCCAGTACTTC
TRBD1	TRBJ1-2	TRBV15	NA	CATSPGGTPLTYGYTF	TGTGCCACCAGTCCAGGGGGGACACCGCTGACCTATGGCTACACCTTC
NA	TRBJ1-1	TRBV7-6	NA	CASSSRGDTEAFF	TGTGCCAGCAGCTCCCGGGGGGACACTGAAGCTTTCTTT
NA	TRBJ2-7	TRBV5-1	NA	CASSSLVAGHEQYF	TGCGCCAGCAGCTCGTTAGTCGCGGGCCACGAGCAGTACTTC
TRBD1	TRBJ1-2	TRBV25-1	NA	CASSEGTGPYGYTF	TGTGCCAGCAGTGAAGGGACAGGACCCTATGGCTACACCTTC
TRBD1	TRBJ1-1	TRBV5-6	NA	CASSITGAYAFF	TGTGCCAGCAGTATTACAGGGGCGTATGCTTTCTTT
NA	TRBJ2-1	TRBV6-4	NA	CASSDLGVNEQFF	TGTGCCAGCAGTGACCTCGGTGTCAATGAGCAGTTCTTC
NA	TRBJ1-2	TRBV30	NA	CAWSSRRGNYGYTF	TGTGCCTGGAGTTCCCGGAGGGGTAACTATGGCTACACCTTC
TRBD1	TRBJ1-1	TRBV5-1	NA	CASSLVEGAGAFF	TGCGCCAGCAGCTTGGTTGAGGGGGCAGGAGCTTTCTTT
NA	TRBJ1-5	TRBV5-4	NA	CASSRGGYSNQPQHF	TGTGCCAGCAGCCGGGGGGGATATAGCAATCAGCCCCAGCATTTT
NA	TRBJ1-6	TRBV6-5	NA	CASSWEGRGNSPLHF	TGTGCCAGCAGTTGGGAGGGGCGGGGTAATTCACCCCTCCACTTT
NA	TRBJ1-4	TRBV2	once	CASSKGPNEKLFF	TGTGCCAGCAGCAAGGGGCCTAATGAAAAACTGTTTTTT
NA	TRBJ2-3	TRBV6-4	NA	CASSEPLQGHTQYF	TGTGCCAGCAGCGAACCCCTACAGGGCCATACGCAGTATTTT
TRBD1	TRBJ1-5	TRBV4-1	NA	CASSQVPDRAQPQHF	TGCGCCAGCAGCCAGGTTCCCGACAGGGCCCAGCCCCAGCATTTT
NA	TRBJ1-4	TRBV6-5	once	CASSYTSLMSEKLFF	TGTGCCAGCAGTTACACCAGTCTTATGTCTGAAAAACTGTTTTTT
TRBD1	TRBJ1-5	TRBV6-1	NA	CASSSQGTGQPQHF	TGTGCCAGCAGTTCACAGGGGACGGGGCAGCCCCAGCATTTT
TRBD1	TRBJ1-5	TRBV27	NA	CASSLRGQENQPQHF	TGTGCCAGCAGTTTACGGGGACAGGAGAATCAGCCCCAGCATTTT
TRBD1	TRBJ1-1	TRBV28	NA	CASKDRGLRHTEAFF	TGTGCCAGCAAGGACAGGGGGCTTAGGCACACTGAAGCTTTCTTT
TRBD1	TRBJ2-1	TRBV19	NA	CASSLRTGMDEQFF	TGTGCCAGTAGTTTAAGGACAGGGATGGATGAGCAGTTCTTC
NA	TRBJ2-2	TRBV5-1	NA	CASSPTIGTGELFF	TGCGCCAGCAGCCCAACTATAGGCACCGGGGAGCTGTTTTTT
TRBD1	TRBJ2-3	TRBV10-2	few	CASSGGQASTDTQYF	TGCGCCAGCAGTGGGGGACAGGCGAGCACAGATACGCAGTATTTT
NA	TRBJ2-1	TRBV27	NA	CASSLQGQYNEQFF	TGTGCCAGCAGTCTCCAGGGACAATACAATGAGCAGTTCTTC
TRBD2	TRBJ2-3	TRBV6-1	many	CASSDGAGVADTQYF	TGTGCCAGCAGTGATGGAGCGGGAGTCGCAGATACGCAGTATTTT
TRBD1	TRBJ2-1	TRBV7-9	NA	CASRPGTGTSYNEQFF	TGTGCCAGCAGACCGGGGACAGGGACTTCCTACAATGAGCAGTTCTTC
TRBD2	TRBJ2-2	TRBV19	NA	CASSGRSVTGELFF	TGTGCCTCTAGCGGGAGGTCGGTCACCGGGGAGCTGTTTTTT
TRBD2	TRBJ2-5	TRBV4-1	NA	CASSPSSGRARETQYF	TGCGCCAGCAGCCCTAGTAGCGGGAGGGCCCGGGAGACCCAGTACTTC
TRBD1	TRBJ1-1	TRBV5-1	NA	CASSSHRDRGFVSTEAFF	TGCGCCAGCAGCTCCCACCGGGACAGGGGATTTGTAAGTACTGAAGCTTTCTTT
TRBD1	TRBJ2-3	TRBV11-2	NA	CASRQTGTSTDTQYF	TGTGCCAGCAGGCAGACAGGGACCAGCACAGATACGCAGTATTTT
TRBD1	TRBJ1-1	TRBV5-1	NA	CASSLRQGTGRTEAFF	TGCGCCAGCAGCTTGCGCCAGGGGACAGGGAGGACTGAAGCTTTCTTT
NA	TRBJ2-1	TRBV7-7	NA	CASSLGGQRGYNEQFF	TGTGCCAGCAGCTTGGGGGGCCAGCGGGGTTACAATGAGCAGTTCTTC
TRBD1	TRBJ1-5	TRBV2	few	CASSVTGGGGNQPQHF	TGTGCCAGCAGTGTTACAGGGGGCGGTGGCAATCAGCCCCAGCATTTT
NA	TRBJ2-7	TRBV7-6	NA	CASSVGDSYEQYF	TGTGCCAGCAGCGTAGGGGACTCCTACGAGCAGTACTTC
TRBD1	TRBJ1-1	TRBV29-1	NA	CSGSWTGPNTEAFF	TGCAGCGGATCGTGGACAGGGCCGAACACTGAAGCTTTCTTT
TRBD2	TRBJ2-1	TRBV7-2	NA	CASSLGYIAGSSYNEQFF	TGTGCCAGCAGCTTAGGGTATATAGCGGGAAGCTCCTACAATGAGCAGTTCTTC
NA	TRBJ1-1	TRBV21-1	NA	CAPMSAEAFF	TGTGCCCCAATGAGTGCTGAAGCTTTCTTT
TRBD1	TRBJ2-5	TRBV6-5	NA	CASSYTGTEETQYF	TGTGCCAGCAGTTACACCGGGACAGAAGAGACCCAGTACTTC
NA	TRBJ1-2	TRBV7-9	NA	CSSSLNPYIIAGHGGYTF	TGTTCCAGCAGCTTAAACCCGTATATAATAGCTGGTCATGGGGGCTACACCTTC
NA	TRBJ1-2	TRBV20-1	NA	CSARDGYGYTF	TGCAGTGCTAGAGACGGCTATGGCTACACCTTC
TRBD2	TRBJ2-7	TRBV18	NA	CASSPTSGSYEQYF	TGTGCCAGCTCACCTACTAGCGGGAGTTACGAGCAGTACTTC
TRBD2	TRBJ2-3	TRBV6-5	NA	CASSYSLAESTDTQYF	TGTGCCAGCAGTTACTCCCTAGCGGAAAGCACAGATACGCAGTATTTT
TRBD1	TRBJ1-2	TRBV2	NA	CASDREGEGYTF	TGTGCCAGCGACAGGGAAGGTGAGGGCTACACCTTC
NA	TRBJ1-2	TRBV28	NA	CASSPLAYGYTF	TGTGCCAGCAGTCCTCTGGCTTATGGCTACACCTTC
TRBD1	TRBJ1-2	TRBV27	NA	CASSLSGGGGYGYTF	TGTGCCAGCAGTTTAAGTGGAGGGGGCGGCTATGGCTACACCTTC
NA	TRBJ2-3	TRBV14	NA	CASSSQYTDTQYF	TGTGCCAGCAGCTCTCAGTACACAGATACGCAGTATTTT
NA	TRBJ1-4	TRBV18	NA	CASSPMDVGGSEKLFF	TGTGCCAGCTCACCGATGGACGTGGGGGGGTCTGAAAAACTGTTTTTT
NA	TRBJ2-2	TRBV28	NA	CASLGASTGELFF	TGTGCCAGCTTGGGAGCTAGCACCGGGGAGCTGTTTTTT
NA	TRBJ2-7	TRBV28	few	CASSWTESSYEQYF	TGTGCCAGCAGCTGGACAGAGAGCTCCTACGAGCAGTACTTC
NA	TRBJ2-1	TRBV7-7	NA	CASSLGTPYNEQFF	TGTGCCAGCAGCTTGGGGACACCTTACAATGAGCAGTTCTTC
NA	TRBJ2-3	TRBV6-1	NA	CASSERKGGEPDTQYF	TGTGCCAGCAGTGAAAGGAAAGGGGGGGAGCCAGATACGCAGTATTTT
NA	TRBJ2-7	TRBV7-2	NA	CASSSPSRSAREQYF	TGTGCCAGCAGCTCCCCTAGCCGGAGTGCACGCGAGCAGTACTTC
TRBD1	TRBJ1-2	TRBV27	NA	CASSLTGTGYGYTF	TGTGCCAGCAGTTTGACAGGGACAGGCTATGGCTACACCTTC
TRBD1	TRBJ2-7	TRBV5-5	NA	CASSSTQGAPRSYEQYF	TGTGCCAGCAGCTCGACACAGGGGGCGCCGAGATCCTACGAGCAGTACTTC
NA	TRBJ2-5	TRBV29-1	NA	CSARGDSPGEQYF	TGCAGCGCCCGTGGGGACTCTCCGGGGGAGCAGTACTTC
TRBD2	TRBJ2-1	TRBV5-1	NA	CASSLGTSVRNEQFF	TGCGCCAGCAGCTTGGGGACTAGCGTCCGCAATGAGCAGTTCTTC
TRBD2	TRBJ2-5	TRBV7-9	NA	CASSLGGGRETQYF	TGTGCCAGCAGCTTAGGGGGAGGGCGAGAGACCCAGTACTTC
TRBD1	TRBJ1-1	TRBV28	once	CASSRTGVRSTEAFF	TGTGCCAGCAGTAGAACAGGGGTACGTAGCACTGAAGCTTTCTTT
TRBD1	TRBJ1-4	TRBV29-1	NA	CSAGTGVNEKLFF	TGCAGCGCCGGGACAGGGGTGAATGAAAAACTGTTTTTT
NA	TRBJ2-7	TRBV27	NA	CASSLFGRGRYEQYF	TGTGCCAGCAGTTTATTCGGGCGGGGTCGCTACGAGCAGTACTTC